The entry that follows covers one T cell receptor (beta chain) sequence. Germline lookup yields CDR1 MGHRA and CDR2 YSYEKL. The trim removed 10 bases at V and 3 bases at J, leaving 11 bases unmatched. The CDR3 totals 14 residues. This sample is part of a study of blood T cell repertoires in COVID-19. Generated by immunoSEQ multiplex PCR, the TCRdb table keeps only in-frame clones and is missing some. This sample carries some 370,000 clones, around 83% of them seen once, and the ten largest clones take 5.1%. The sequenced material came from PBMCs or T cells enriched from blood (not recorded which). V and J are TRBV4-1 and TRBJ1-1, with 7 bases lining up with TRBD1. This TCR came from a woman in her 50s who had recovered from COVID-19. The CDR3 here is CATKRQGVDTEAFF. In nucleotides, the CDR3 is TGCGCCACTAAGCGACAGGGTGTCGACACTGAAGCTTTCTTT.